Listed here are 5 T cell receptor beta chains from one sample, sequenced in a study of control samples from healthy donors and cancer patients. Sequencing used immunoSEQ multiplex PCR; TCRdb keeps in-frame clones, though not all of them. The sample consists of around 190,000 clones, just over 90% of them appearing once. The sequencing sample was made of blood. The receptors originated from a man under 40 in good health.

The CDR3 DNA follows: TGTGCCAGTAGTCCTGGGGGGGGCCTCTATGGCTACACCTTC. Its translation is CASSPGGGLYGYTF. The V gene is TRBV19, the J gene TRBJ1-2; D possibly corresponds to TRBD1 (6 bases). Trimming left V 5 bases short and J 4 bases short, with 14 bases between. The CDR3 spans 14 residues. Germline V CDR1 and CDR2: LNHDA, SQIVND (reference sequence). The whole variable domain, remainder taken from reference TRBV19 and TRBJ1-2, is DGGITQSPKYLFRKEGQNVTLSCEQNLNHDAMYWYRQDPGQGLRLIYYSQIVNDFQKGDIAEGYSVSREKKESFPLTVTSAQKNPTAFYLCASSPGGGLYGYTFGSGTRLTVV.

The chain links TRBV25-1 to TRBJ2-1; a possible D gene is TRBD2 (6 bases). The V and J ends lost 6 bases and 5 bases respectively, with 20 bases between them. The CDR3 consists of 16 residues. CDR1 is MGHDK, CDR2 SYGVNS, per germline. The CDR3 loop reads CASSDKGTLGNNEQFF. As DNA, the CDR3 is TGTGCCAGCAGCGACAAGGGGACTCTGGGAAACAATGAGCAGTTCTTC.

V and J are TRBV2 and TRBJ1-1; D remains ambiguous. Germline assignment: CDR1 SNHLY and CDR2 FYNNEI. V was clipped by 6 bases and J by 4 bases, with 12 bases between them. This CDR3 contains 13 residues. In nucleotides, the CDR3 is TGTGCCAGCAGCCTGGGCGTCGGCACTGAAGCTTTCTTT. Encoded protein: CASSLGVGTEAFF.

DNA of the CDR3: TGTGCCAGCGGGGTCTCTCCGAATGGAGGTGGCTACACCTTC. Residues: CASGVSPNGGGYTF. The chain joins TRBV28 to TRBJ1-2; the D is unclear. Between the trimmed V and J ends, which lost 8 bases and 7 bases, there was a span of 20 bases. The CDR3 sequence is 14 residues long. Germline lookup yields CDR1 MDHEN and CDR2 SYDVKM.

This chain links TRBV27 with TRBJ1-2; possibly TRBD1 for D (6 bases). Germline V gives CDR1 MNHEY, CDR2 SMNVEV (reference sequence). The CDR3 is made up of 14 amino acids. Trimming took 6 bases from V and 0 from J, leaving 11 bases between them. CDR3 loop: CASRITGTNYGYTF. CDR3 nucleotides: TGTGCCAGCAGGATAACAGGGACTAACTATGGCTACACCTTC.